A single sample is the source of the 10 T cell receptor beta chains below, sequenced in a study of blood T cell repertoires in COVID-19. The table came from immunoSEQ multiplex PCR; TCRdb's copy has only in-frame clones and leaves some out. This table holds 350,000 or so clones, less than 90% found once. Sample: PBMCs or T cells enriched from blood (not recorded which). The receptor set was obtained from a woman aged 25 to 39 who had recovered from COVID-19.

V is TRBV12-5 and J is TRBJ2-7; D may be TRBD2 (5 bases). Per germline, CDR1 LGHNT and CDR2 FRNRAP. The CDR3 has 8 residues. The CDR3 DNA follows: TGTGCCGCGGGCGAGCAGTACTTC. This encodes CAAGEQYF.

The table lists this clone with a count of one. The rearrangement uses TRBV6-5 and TRBJ2-1; D is ambiguous. Trimming took off 2 bases at V and 9 bases at J, with 11 bases between the two ends. The CDR3 totals 13 residues. Germline V gene lookup returns CDR1 MNHEY and CDR2 SVGAGI. DNA of the CDR3: TGTGCCAGCAGTTACCCGGGTTATTTTGAGCAGTTCTTC. Translating it yields CASSYPGYFEQFF.

This clone was detected a few times. V gene TRBV19 combines with J gene TRBJ1-5, with TRBD1 matching 10 bases. CDR3 size: 16 residues. Trimming removed 8 bases from V and 2 bases from J; junction bases left unmatched: 9. Germline assignment: CDR1 LNHDA and CDR2 SQIVND (reference sequence). CDR3 sequence: CASHAGQGLGNQPQHF. The CDR3 nucleotides read TGTGCCAGTCACGCGGGACAGGGGTTAGGCAATCAGCCCCAGCATTTT.

This clone occurred many times. The rearrangement uses TRBV19 and TRBJ1-3, with D possibly matching TRBD1 (6 bases). CDR1 and CDR2 from the germline V gene are LNHDA and SQIVND (reference sequence). Trimming cost V 3 bases and J 0 bases, with 9 bases left between them. CDR3 length: 15 residues. The DNA of the CDR3 is TGTGCCAGTAGTATGGACAGATTCTCTGGAAACACCATATATTTT. Translated, it gives CASSMDRFSGNTIYF.

This chain uses TRBV3-1 (or the pseudogene TRBV3-2) with TRBJ1-4; D possibly corresponds to TRBD1 (5 bases). The CDR3 contains 15 residues. V lost 5 bases and J lost 8, with 18 bases in between. The germline CDR1 and CDR2 sequences are LGHDT and YNNKEL (reference sequence). The CDR3 DNA sequence: TGTGCCAGCAGCAGGGGAGGGAATCCTGGCGAAAAACTGTTTTTT. This encodes CASSRGGNPGEKLFF.

CDR3 sequence (DNA): TGTGCCAGCTCACCGGTACAGGGGGCTCACACCATATATTTT. Its translation is CASSPVQGAHTIYF. This rearrangement joins TRBV18 to TRBJ1-3, with 9 nucleotides matching TRBD1. Germline-derived CDR1 and CDR2 are KGHSH and LQKENI. V lost 3 bases to trimming and J lost 8 bases; unmatched junction nucleotides: 5. This CDR3 region has 14 residues.

V is TRBV6-2 or TRBV6-3 and J is TRBJ1-1, with D possibly being TRBD1 (5 bases). Germline V CDR1 and CDR2: MNHEY, SVGEGT. The CDR3 sequence is 14 residues long. The V and J ends lost 6 bases and 4 bases respectively, with 15 bases between them. The CDR3 loop is CASSAGFSGTEAFF. The CDR3 DNA reads TGTGCCAGCAGCGCAGGGTTCTCGGGCACTGAAGCTTTCTTT.

This chain uses TRBV19 with TRBJ1-3; D is uncertain. Germline values: CDR1 LNHDA, CDR2 SQIVND (reference sequence). The CDR3 has 14 amino acids. V lost 4 bases, J lost 0 bases, and 7 bases lay in between. The CDR3 sequence is CASSTRGSGNTIYF. In nucleotides, the CDR3 is TGTGCCAGTAGTACCCGAGGCTCTGGAAACACCATATATTTT.

The rearrangement uses TRBV5-1 and TRBJ1-2; D gene ambiguous. Deletions cut 0 bases from V and 7 bases from J, with 10 bases between. Germline lookup yields CDR1 SGHRS and CDR2 YFSETQ. The CDR3 has 13 amino acids. CDR3 sequence: CASSLAASGGYTF. The CDR3 DNA reads TGCGCCAGCAGCTTGGCTGCTTCGGGTGGCTACACCTTC.

The J gene is TRBJ1-5, the V gene TRBV5-1; D might be TRBD1 (5 bases). With 0 bases removed from V and 2 bases from J, the gap between germline ends came to 9 bases. There are 15 residues in the CDR3. Germline CDR1 and CDR2: SGHRS and YFSETQ. The chain's CDR3 is CASSLEAGRNQPQHF. CDR3 in DNA: TGCGCCAGCAGCTTGGAAGCGGGGCGCAATCAGCCCCAGCATTTT.